A single T cell receptor (beta chain) is shown here with its context. The entry originates in a study of blood T cell repertoires in COVID-19. Study information: The samples span acute and convalescent COVID-19 from the United States, Italy and Spain. The cDNA or gDNA used as material had been derived from T cells, B-cell-depleted T cells, or PBMCs.

The germline CDR1 and CDR2 sequences are KGHSH and LQKENI. With 4 bases removed from V and 0 bases from J, the gap between germline ends came to 10 bases. CDR3 length equals 15 residues. How the authors handled the data: For nucleated cells, counts were estimated from reference gene primer amplification. Only in-frame clones appear in the TCRdb table, and some are missing; sequencing was by immunoSEQ multiplex PCR. V, J and clone size are those of that table, while D and trimming were read from the DNA. The data contain some 200,000 clones, about 78% of them singletons. This clonotype was obtained from a woman between 65 and 79 years old with acute or convalescent COVID-19. The sequenced sample consisted of peripheral blood. The rearrangement links TRBV18 to TRBJ2-1; the D gene is possibly TRBD2 (6 bases). The CDR3 bases are TGTGCCAGCTCACGACCCGGGAGCTCCTACAATGAGCAGTTCTTC. It codes for CASSRPGSSYNEQFF.